This T cell receptor (beta chain) was recovered during a study of control samples from healthy donors and cancer patients. This CDR3 is 12 amino acids long. V lost 9 bases, J lost 7 bases, and 4 bases stayed unmatched. Germline V gives CDR1 SNHLY, CDR2 FYNNEI. This clone was found once. Some clones are missing from TCRdb's copy, which holds only in-frame ones; the method was immunoSEQ multiplex PCR. The data show over 200,000 clones, roughly 82% seen once. The chain recombines TRBV2 with TRBJ1-2, with 11 bases fitting TRBD1. The TCR was taken from a woman aged 55-70 years with lung cancer. The sample consisted of PBMCs. CDR3 region: CARSGQGVGYTF. The CDR3 nucleotides are TGTGCCAGGTCGGGACAGGGGGTTGGCTACACCTTC.